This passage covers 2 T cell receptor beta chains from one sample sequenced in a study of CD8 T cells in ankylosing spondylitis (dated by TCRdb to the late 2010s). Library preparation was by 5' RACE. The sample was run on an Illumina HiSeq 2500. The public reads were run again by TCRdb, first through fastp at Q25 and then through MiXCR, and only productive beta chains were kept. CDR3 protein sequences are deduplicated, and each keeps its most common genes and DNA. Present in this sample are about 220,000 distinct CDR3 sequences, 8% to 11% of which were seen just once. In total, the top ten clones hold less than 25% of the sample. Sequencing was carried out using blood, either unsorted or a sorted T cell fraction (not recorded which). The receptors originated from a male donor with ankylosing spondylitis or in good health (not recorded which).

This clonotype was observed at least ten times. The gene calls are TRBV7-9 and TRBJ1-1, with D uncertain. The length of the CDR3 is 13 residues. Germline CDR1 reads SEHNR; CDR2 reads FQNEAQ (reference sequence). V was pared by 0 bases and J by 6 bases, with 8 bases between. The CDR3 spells CASSLALVSEAFF. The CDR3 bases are TGTGCCAGCAGCTTAGCGCTAGTGTCTGAAGCTTTCTTT.

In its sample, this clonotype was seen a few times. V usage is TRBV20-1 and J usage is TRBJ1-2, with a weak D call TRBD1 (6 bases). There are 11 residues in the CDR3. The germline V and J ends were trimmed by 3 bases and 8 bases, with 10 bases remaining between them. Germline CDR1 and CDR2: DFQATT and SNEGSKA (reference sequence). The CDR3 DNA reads TGCAGTGCTAGGGACAGCGGGGGCTACACCTTC. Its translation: CSARDSGGYTF.